Listed below are T cell receptor beta chains from one sample, sequenced in a study of cytomegalovirus exposure and HLA in healthy donors. Data came from immunoSEQ multiplex PCR; TCRdb stores just in-frame clones and leaves some out. The table records about 200,000 clones, more than 75% of them present only once. Sequencing input: PBMCs. The source is a woman in her fifties or sixties in good health and CMV-seropositive. Both conserved end residues are part of each CDR3. The order of the fields is clone size, D gene, J gene, V gene, CDR3 protein, CDR3 DNA. D genes are given only for firm matches. Clone size appears in some rows only: once, few, many, or a class for an expanded clone.

clone size: -; D gene: -; J gene: TRBJ2-3; V gene: TRBV7-2; CDR3 protein: CASSSPPRADTQYF; CDR3 DNA: TGTGCCAGCAGCTCCCCGCCCAGGGCAGATACGCAGTATTTT
clone size: -; D gene: -; J gene: TRBJ2-1; V gene: TRBV19; CDR3 protein: CASSPRRHEQFF; CDR3 DNA: TGTGCCAGTAGTCCCCGGAGGCATGAGCAGTTCTTC
clone size: -; D gene: -; J gene: TRBJ1-6; V gene: TRBV11-2; CDR3 protein: CASSLVGDKGSPLHF; CDR3 DNA: TGTGCCAGCAGCTTAGTTGGGGACAAGGGTTCACCCCTCCACTTT
clone size: -; D gene: -; J gene: TRBJ1-2; V gene: TRBV30; CDR3 protein: CAWSVEAGETF; CDR3 DNA: TGTGCCTGGAGTGTAGAGGCCGGGGAAACCTTC
clone size: few; D gene: TRBD1; J gene: TRBJ2-4; V gene: TRBV27; CDR3 protein: CASSSLGQKNIQYF; CDR3 DNA: TGTGCCAGCAGTTCCCTGGGACAGAAAAACATTCAGTACTTC
clone size: -; D gene: -; J gene: TRBJ1-1; V gene: TRBV9; CDR3 protein: CASSPTVGVNTEAFF; CDR3 DNA: TGTGCCAGCAGCCCGACCGTCGGGGTTAACACTGAAGCTTTCTTT
clone size: -; D gene: -; J gene: TRBJ1-5; V gene: TRBV11-2; CDR3 protein: CASSLVGQPQHF; CDR3 DNA: TGTGCCAGCAGCTTAGTCGGTCAGCCCCAGCATTTT
clone size: -; D gene: -; J gene: TRBJ2-3; V gene: TRBV28; CDR3 protein: CASSSPLGRWSTDTQYF; CDR3 DNA: TGTGCCAGCAGTTCCCCGCTTGGGCGTTGGAGCACAGATACGCAGTATTTT
clone size: -; D gene: -; J gene: TRBJ2-5; V gene: TRBV11-2; CDR3 protein: CASSLDGGAGTQYF; CDR3 DNA: TGTGCCAGCAGCTTAGATGGGGGCGCGGGGACCCAGTACTTC
clone size: -; D gene: TRBD1; J gene: TRBJ2-7; V gene: TRBV30; CDR3 protein: CAWSPGQLLGQYF; CDR3 DNA: TGTGCCTGGAGTCCGGGACAGCTCCTTGGGCAGTACTTC
clone size: -; D gene: TRBD1; J gene: TRBJ2-2; V gene: TRBV27; CDR3 protein: CASSLDRDSLANTGELFF; CDR3 DNA: TGTGCCAGCAGTTTAGACAGGGACAGCCTCGCGAACACCGGGGAGCTGTTTTTT
clone size: -; D gene: TRBD1; J gene: TRBJ1-2; V gene: TRBV4-3; CDR3 protein: CASSQGQGAGGYTF; CDR3 DNA: TGCGCCAGCAGCCAAGGACAGGGGGCGGGCGGCTACACCTTC
clone size: -; D gene: -; J gene: TRBJ2-6; V gene: TRBV9; CDR3 protein: CASSGGGVGANVLTF; CDR3 DNA: TGTGCCAGCAGCGGAGGGGGTGTGGGGGCCAACGTCCTGACTTTC
clone size: -; D gene: TRBD2; J gene: TRBJ2-3; V gene: TRBV9; CDR3 protein: CASLDPLAGGPLLSTDTQYF; CDR3 DNA: TGTGCCAGCCTGGACCCCTTAGCGGGAGGGCCACTCTTGAGCACAGATACGCAGTATTTT
clone size: -; D gene: TRBD1; J gene: TRBJ2-7; V gene: TRBV5-1; CDR3 protein: CASSRDRYEQYF; CDR3 DNA: TGCGCCAGCAGCCGGGACAGATACGAGCAGTACTTC
clone size: -; D gene: TRBD2; J gene: TRBJ2-2; V gene: TRBV2; CDR3 protein: CASRGTSGNTGELFF; CDR3 DNA: TGTGCCAGCAGAGGGACTAGCGGTAACACCGGGGAGCTGTTTTTT
clone size: -; D gene: TRBD1; J gene: TRBJ2-6; V gene: TRBV19; CDR3 protein: CASSSPGQGGKGGANVLTF; CDR3 DNA: TGTGCCAGTAGTAGTCCGGGACAGGGTGGGAAGGGTGGGGCCAACGTCCTGACTTTC
clone size: few; D gene: TRBD1; J gene: TRBJ1-4; V gene: TRBV19; CDR3 protein: CASRSRDRGYSEKLFF; CDR3 DNA: TGTGCCAGTAGGAGCCGGGACAGGGGGTACTCTGAAAAACTGTTTTTT
clone size: once; D gene: -; J gene: TRBJ2-1; V gene: TRBV7-3; CDR3 protein: CASSLTQGSSYNEQFF; CDR3 DNA: TGTGCCAGCAGCTTAACCCAAGGGAGCTCCTACAATGAGCAGTTCTTC
clone size: -; D gene: -; J gene: TRBJ1-6; V gene: TRBV15; CDR3 protein: CATSRDRQGFNSPLHF; CDR3 DNA: TGTGCCACCAGCAGAGATAGGCAGGGGTTCAATTCACCCCTCCACTTT
clone size: -; D gene: -; J gene: TRBJ2-5; V gene: TRBV9; CDR3 protein: CASSAGGPQETQYF; CDR3 DNA: TGTGCCAGCAGCGCCGGGGGGCCCCAAGAGACCCAGTACTTC
clone size: few; D gene: -; J gene: TRBJ1-2; V gene: TRBV28; CDR3 protein: CASSFLQAYGYTF; CDR3 DNA: TGTGCCAGCAGTTTCCTACAGGCCTATGGCTACACCTTC
clone size: -; D gene: -; J gene: TRBJ2-3; V gene: TRBV14; CDR3 protein: CASSQAGFSTDTQYF; CDR3 DNA: TGTGCCAGCAGCCAAGCGGGGTTTAGCACAGATACGCAGTATTTT
clone size: -; D gene: -; J gene: TRBJ1-1; V gene: TRBV6-6; CDR3 protein: CASSLQGANTEAFF; CDR3 DNA: TGTGCCAGCAGCCTACAGGGCGCGAACACTGAAGCTTTCTTT
clone size: -; D gene: -; J gene: TRBJ1-2; V gene: TRBV7-8; CDR3 protein: CASSLTEGDYGYTF; CDR3 DNA: TGTGCCAGCAGCTTAACGGAGGGTGACTATGGCTACACCTTC
clone size: -; D gene: TRBD2; J gene: TRBJ2-3; V gene: TRBV29-1; CDR3 protein: CSVAGLERSPWTQYF; CDR3 DNA: TGCAGCGTTGCAGGACTAGAGCGGAGCCCTTGGACGCAGTATTTT
clone size: -; D gene: -; J gene: TRBJ1-2; V gene: TRBV7-6; CDR3 protein: CASSPSGLRADGYTF; CDR3 DNA: TGTGCCAGCAGCCCCTCGGGACTCCGGGCCGACGGCTACACCTTC
clone size: -; D gene: -; J gene: TRBJ1-1; V gene: TRBV30; CDR3 protein: CAWSVWNTEAFF; CDR3 DNA: TGTGCCTGGTCGGTGTGGAACACTGAAGCTTTCTTT
clone size: -; D gene: -; J gene: TRBJ2-1; V gene: TRBV4-1; CDR3 protein: CASSQVNRGEQFF; CDR3 DNA: TGCGCCAGCAGCCAAGTGAATCGCGGAGAGCAGTTCTTC
clone size: -; D gene: -; J gene: TRBJ1-5; V gene: TRBV4-1; CDR3 protein: CASSQGIAGVHSNQPQHF; CDR3 DNA: TGCGCCAGCAGCCAAGGGATCGCAGGGGTCCACAGCAATCAGCCCCAGCATTTT
clone size: -; D gene: TRBD2; J gene: TRBJ2-7; V gene: TRBV10-3; CDR3 protein: CAISDIAGGTYEQYF; CDR3 DNA: TGTGCCATCAGTGATATAGCGGGGGGTACGTACGAGCAGTACTTC
clone size: -; D gene: -; J gene: TRBJ2-3; V gene: TRBV18; CDR3 protein: CASSPRRTDTQYF; CDR3 DNA: TGTGCCAGCTCACCACGGAGGACAGATACGCAGTATTTT
clone size: -; D gene: -; J gene: TRBJ2-3; V gene: TRBV5-1; CDR3 protein: CASSLPAGSTDTQYF; CDR3 DNA: TGCGCCAGCAGCTTACCCGCAGGGTCCACAGATACGCAGTATTTT
clone size: -; D gene: -; J gene: TRBJ2-7; V gene: TRBV5-5; CDR3 protein: CASSLGPGQLSYEQYF; CDR3 DNA: TGTGCCAGCAGCTTGGGCCCCGGACAGCTGTCCTACGAGCAGTACTTC
clone size: -; D gene: TRBD1; J gene: TRBJ1-1; V gene: TRBV15; CDR3 protein: CATRGQVEGTEAFF; CDR3 DNA: TGTGCCACCAGAGGACAGGTGGAGGGAACTGAAGCTTTCTTT
clone size: once; D gene: TRBD2; J gene: TRBJ2-1; V gene: TRBV4-1; CDR3 protein: CASSQLSGRAFNEQFF; CDR3 DNA: TGCGCCAGCAGCCAACTCAGCGGGAGGGCCTTCAATGAGCAGTTCTTC
clone size: -; D gene: -; J gene: TRBJ1-5; V gene: TRBV5-4; CDR3 protein: CASSDGGTNQPQHF; CDR3 DNA: TGTGCCAGCAGCGATGGGGGGACCAATCAGCCCCAGCATTTT
clone size: -; D gene: -; J gene: TRBJ2-2; V gene: TRBV6-4; CDR3 protein: CASSVPLGRGTGELFF; CDR3 DNA: TGTGCCAGCAGTGTCCCTCTTGGCCGGGGCACCGGGGAGCTGTTTTTT
clone size: -; D gene: -; J gene: TRBJ2-5; V gene: TRBV5-1; CDR3 protein: CASPVVGETQYF; CDR3 DNA: TGCGCCAGCCCGGTAGTCGGAGAGACCCAGTACTTC